These 21 T cell receptor beta chains were all obtained from the same sample, sequenced in a study of T cell changes during pregnancy in multiple sclerosis. Libraries were prepared by immunoSEQ multiplex PCR; TCRdb keeps only in-frame clonotypes and omits some of them. The sample has around 92,000 clones, 90% to 95% seen once. The specimen comprised peripheral blood, sampled after pregnancy. Receptor source: a female donor with multiple sclerosis, enrolled in a pregnancy study.

The rearrangement joins TRBV29-1 to TRBJ2-1; D is perhaps TRBD1 (6 bases). Germline V gene sequence: CDR1 SQVTM, CDR2 ANQGSEA. V lost 6 bases and J lost 7, with 13 bases in between. There are 12 residues in the CDR3. CDR3 region: CSVAGARNEQFF. The CDR3 DNA reads as TGCAGCGTGGCAGGGGCGAGGAATGAGCAGTTCTTC.

V usage is TRBV7-9 and J usage is TRBJ1-2, with 7 bases lining up with TRBD1. The CDR3 has 13 amino acids. V dropped 5 bases and J dropped 9; count of bases not matched to a gene: 9. Germline values: CDR1 SEHNR, CDR2 FQNEAQ (reference sequence). The CDR3 nucleotides read TGTGCCAGCAGCCCGAGACAGGGCGTTAGCTACACCTTC. It specifies CASSPRQGVSYTF.

The chain links TRBV19 to TRBJ1-5, with 7 bases matching TRBD1. This CDR3 has 17 residues. V was clipped by 3 bases and J by 1 base; unmatched bases: 9. CDR1 and CDR2 (germline): LNHDA, SQIVND (reference sequence). CDR3 DNA: TGTGCCAGTAGTATTCTTAGGGGGCGCGCGAGCAATCAGCCCCAGCATTTT. Residues: CASSILRGRASNQPQHF. The full variable domain, its missing parts supplied by reference TRBV19 and TRBJ1-5, is DGGITQSPKYLFRKEGQNVTLSCEQNLNHDAMYWYRQDPGQGLRLIYYSQIVNDFQKGDIAEGYSVSREKKESFPLTVTSAQKNPTAFYLCASSILRGRASNQPQHFGDGTRLSIL.

This chain joins TRBV5-1 and TRBJ2-5; 12 nucleotides agree with TRBD1. The J segment lost 4 bases and the V segment lost 2 bases, leaving 3 bases of the junction unmatched. Germline CDR1 SGHRS, CDR2 YFSETQ. The CDR3 spans 15 residues. The CDR3 sequence: CASSLGTGGRETQYF. CDR3 in DNA: TGCGCCAGCAGCTTAGGGACAGGGGGCCGAGAGACCCAGTACTTC.

V is TRBV2 and J is TRBJ2-7; 11 bases are a match to TRBD2. V lost 6 bases and J lost 0; bases outside the gene matches: 7. Germline CDR1 is SNHLY and CDR2 is FYNNEI. The CDR3 sequence is 16 residues long. The CDR3 DNA follows: TGTGCCAGCAGAGCCCCGGGACTAGCGGCCTCCTACGAGCAGTACTTC. This translates into CASRAPGLAASYEQYF.

This clone was seen once. This rearrangement joins TRBV18 to TRBJ2-6; maybe TRBD2 (7 bases). The CDR3 is made up of 18 amino acids. V lost 9 bases and J 0 bases, leaving 21 bases between the germline ends. CDR1 KGHSH and CDR2 LQKENI come from the germline V gene. The CDR3 region is CASSSPGGPSSGANVLTF. CDR3 coding DNA: TGTGCCAGTTCCAGCCCCGGGGGGCCAAGCTCTGGGGCCAACGTCCTGACTTTC.

The chain links TRBV2 to TRBJ2-5; TRBD2 aligns across 15 bases. The CDR3 extends over 16 amino acids. The ends lost 2 bases at V and 3 bases at J; junction bases unmatched: 1. Germline loops: CDR1 SNHLY, CDR2 FYNNEI. This chain's CDR3 is CASSEWTSGREETQYF. CDR3 nucleotide sequence: TGTGCCAGCAGTGAATGGACTAGCGGGAGGGAAGAGACCCAGTACTTC.

The chain couples TRBV25-1 to TRBJ2-1; TRBD2 is a possible D gene (7 bases). This CDR3 is 16 amino acids long. Deletions cut 3 bases from V and 4 bases from J, with 16 bases between. The V gene's germline CDR1 is MGHDK and CDR2 SYGVNS. The CDR3 nucleotides read TGTGCCAGCAGTGAGGGGGGGGGCAGACTATACAATGAGCAGTTCTTC. Its translation is CASSEGGGRLYNEQFF. Drawing the rest from reference TRBV25-1 and TRBJ2-1, the complete variable domain is EADIYQTPRYLVIGTGKKITLECSQTMGHDKMYWYQQDPGMELHLIHYSYGVNSTEKGDLSSESTVSRIRTEHFPLTLESARPSHTSQYLCASSEGGGRLYNEQFFGPGTRLTVL.

The V and J genes are TRBV6-1 and TRBJ1-3, with a tentative D call TRBD1 (6 bases). This CDR3 is built from 14 residues. The germline V gene encodes CDR1 MNHNS and CDR2 SASEGT. Trimming shortened V by 5 bases and J by 3 bases, and 11 bases separated the two germline ends. The CDR3 sequence is CASSRGSFGNTIYF. The CDR3 nucleotides read TGTGCCAGCAGTAGGGGGAGTTTTGGAAACACCATATATTTT.

V and J are TRBV5-1 and TRBJ2-5; TRBD1 might be the D (7 bases). This CDR3 is built from 14 residues. Deletions cut 2 bases from V and 5 bases from J, with 13 bases between. The germline gives CDR1 SGHRS, CDR2 YFSETQ. The chain's CDR3 is CASSFGGGAETQYF. DNA of the CDR3: TGCGCCAGCAGCTTTGGAGGGGGCGCGGAGACCCAGTACTTC.

The J gene is TRBJ2-4, the V gene TRBV5-4, with 7 bases that match TRBD2. CDR1 and CDR2 from the germline V gene are SGHNT and YYREEE (reference sequence). Unmatched junction bases numbered 5, after V lost 2 bases and J lost 3 bases. The CDR3 covers 15 residues. In nucleotides, the CDR3 is TGTGCCAGCAGCTTAAATCTAGCGGACAAAAACATTCAGTACTTC. Translated: CASSLNLADKNIQYF.

V gene TRBV5-6 combines with J gene TRBJ1-4; 7 positions agree with TRBD1. Trimming cost V 5 bases and J 3 bases; bases outside gene matches: 7. The length of the CDR3 is 15 residues. Germline V gene lookup returns CDR1 SGHDT and CDR2 YYEEEE. The CDR3 DNA sequence: TGTGCCAGCAGTTACCCAGGGGGGCCTAATGAAAAACTGTTTTTT. It specifies CASSYPGGPNEKLFF.

The V and J genes are TRBV9 and TRBJ2-3; TRBD1 might be the D (6 bases). V lost 3 bases and J lost 6, with 17 bases in between. This CDR3 spans 15 amino acids. Germline V gene lookup returns CDR1 SGDLS and CDR2 YYNGEE. The CDR3, as DNA: TGTGCCAGCAGCGCGATGGGACACCCGATGGATACGCAGTATTTT. Encoded protein: CASSAMGHPMDTQYF.

This rearrangement joins TRBV27 to TRBJ2-7; weak D call: TRBD1 (6 bases). Looked up from germline, CDR1 is MNHEY and CDR2 is SMNVEV (reference sequence). V was shortened by 3 bases and J by 5 bases, with 20 bases between the two germline ends. There are 16 residues in the CDR3. CDR3 nucleotides: TGTGCCAGCAGTTTTAAGAGTGGTGGGACAAGCCACGAGCAGTACTTC. Its protein product is CASSFKSGGTSHEQYF.

This rearrangement joins TRBV4-2 to TRBJ2-3, with TRBD2 matching over 7 bases. The CDR3 sequence is 15 residues long. The V segment lost 1 base and the J segment 3 bases; nucleotides outside the gene matches: 4. The germline V gene has CDR1 LGHNA and CDR2 YNFKEQ. CDR3 region: CASSQGGGDTDTQYF. CDR3 nucleotide sequence: TGTGCCAGCAGCCAAGGGGGGGGTGATACAGATACGCAGTATTTT.

The gene calls are TRBV7-9 and TRBJ1-4, with 9 bases identical to TRBD1. CDR1 is SEHNR, CDR2 FQNEAQ, per germline (reference sequence). CDR3 length: 15 residues. V trimming: 3 bases; J trimming: 8 bases; junction bases outside the gene matches: 7. The chain's CDR3 is CASSLATGGKEKLFF. CDR3 nucleotides: TGTGCCAGCAGCTTGGCCACAGGGGGCAAGGAAAAACTGTTTTTT.

The chain combines TRBV4-1 with TRBJ2-7; 11 nucleotides agree with TRBD2. With 1 base clipped from V and 4 bases from J, the junction kept 3 bases outside the gene matches. Germline assignment: CDR1 MGHRA and CDR2 YSYEKL. CDR3 length: 15 residues. In DNA form, the CDR3 reads TGCGCCAGCAGCCAAGTGGGGACTAGCGGATACGAGCAGTACTTC. It encodes CASSQVGTSGYEQYF.

The genes are TRBV6-4 and TRBJ2-2, with D perhaps TRBD2 (5 bases). Germline values: CDR1 MRHNA, CDR2 SNTAGT. Trimming took off 0 bases at V and 2 bases at J, with 7 bases between the two ends. This CDR3 is 15 amino acids long. In DNA form, the CDR3 reads TGTGCCAGCAGTGACTCGGACTCTAACACCGGGGAGCTGTTTTTT. Its translation: CASSDSDSNTGELFF.

The genes are TRBV10-1 and TRBJ2-1; the D is unclear. The CDR3 loop spans 13 amino acids. CDR1 and CDR2 (germline): WNHNN, SYGVQD (reference sequence). Trimming left V 6 bases short and J 5 bases short, with 11 bases between. The CDR3 here is CASSSQRNNEQFF. DNA for the CDR3: TGCGCCAGCAGCTCCCAGCGAAACAATGAGCAGTTCTTC.

The CDR3 region is CATSRDRGSSYEQYF. DNA for the CDR3: TGTGCCACCAGCAGAGATAGGGGGAGCTCCTACGAGCAGTACTTC. V and J are TRBV15 and TRBJ2-7; D might be TRBD1 (6 bases). Germline lookup yields CDR1 LNHNV and CDR2 YYDKDF (reference sequence). The CDR3 contains 15 residues. V lost 0 bases to trimming and J lost 0 bases, with 9 bases between them.

V and J are TRBV5-1 and TRBJ2-1; TRBD1 aligns across 9 bases. Germline lookup yields CDR1 SGHRS and CDR2 YFSETQ. Unmatched junction bases numbered 6, after V lost 7 bases and J lost 1 base. CDR3 length: 15 amino acids. Here the CDR3 reads CASAPGQGSYNEQFF. Here the CDR3 DNA reads TGCGCCAGCGCACCCGGACAGGGGTCCTACAATGAGCAGTTCTTC. The entire variable domain, with the rest obtained from reference TRBV5-1 and TRBJ2-1, is as follows: KAGVTQTPRYLIKTRGQQVTLSCSPISGHRSVSWYQQTPGQGLQFLFEYFSETQRNKGNFPGRFSGRQFSNSRSEMNVSTLELGDSALYLCASAPGQGSYNEQFFGPGTRLTVL.